Detailed here is one TCR beta chain. This clonotype was counted a single time. It lacks a known antigen. The sample holds no much larger clone one base away, and base qualities are not on file. Support from one read is weak. RNA was extracted using the RNeasy kit, and roughly 0.5 to 1 ug of the RNA was reverse transcribed with random hexamers. The immunoSEQ multiplex PCR assay, covering 54 Vbeta and 13 Jbeta segments, was used to amplify TCR beta CDR3 regions. To correct PCR amplification bias, a synthetic template baseline was used for both primer optimization and computational correction. The authors' analysis ran thus. Reads were annotated to V, D and J genes per IMGT and analyzed with immunoSEQ Analyzer, keeping only productive sequences. Clonality was calculated as one minus the Shannon entropy normalized by log2 of the number of productive unique sequences. For each patient and control, public and private clones were evaluated among the 100 most prevalent clones. Susac-specific clones were defined as absent from healthy and MS cohorts, over a thousand published viral clones and other ImmuneACCESS disease sequences. TCRdb reprocessing: public reads trimmed at Q25 with fastp, clones called with MiXCR, in-frame beta chains kept. For every CDR3 protein sequence, its rows merge into one entry that carries the most common genes and DNA. The V and J calls were determined by TCRdb, not by the authors. The sample has fewer than 300,000 distinct CDR3 sequences on record, roughly 81% of them singletons. The biggest ten clones account for around 0.12% of the sample.

This record comes from a study of CD8 T cells in Susac syndrome (dated by TCRdb to about 2019). Context from the whole study: The study used repertoire sequencing to test whether antigen drove CD8+ T cell activation and differentiation in Susac syndrome. CD8+ T cell repertoire clonality was compared between about 12 healthy donors, approximately 14 Susac syndrome patients and fewer than 19 multiple sclerosis patients. The investigation overall reported the following: The number of individuals in the TCR sequencing and HLA analysis was acknowledged as relatively small.

Peripheral blood CD8+ and CD4+ T cells from healthy donors, Susac syndrome patients and multiple sclerosis patients were profiled using high-throughput TCR beta sequencing. The multiple sclerosis controls were treatment-naive patients whose relapsing-remitting disease, either stable or active, fulfilled the revised McDonald criteria. Bulk CD8+ and CD4+ T cells were purified by magnetic negative isolation, whereas CD8+ TEMRA cells were enriched by FACS. Blood was drawn into EDTA tubes, processed within 24 hours, and PBMCs were isolated by density gradient centrifugation. PBMCs destined for TCR sequencing were cryopreserved in liquid nitrogen and later thawed in a 37 °C water bath. The sorted or isolated CD4+, CD8+ and CD8+ TEMRA cells reached a purity of at least 90%. The sequencing sample was made of CD8+ T cells from PBMCs. The source of this sequence is a human donor with multiple sclerosis.

CDR3 sequence: CASSARGPVNTEAFF. The nucleotides are TGTGCCAGCAGCGCCAGGGGGCCGGTGAACACTGAAGCTTTCTTT. The chain is made from TRBV5-4 and TRBJ1-1, with 8 junctional bases fitting TRBD1. The CDR3, from cysteine to phenylalanine, totals 15 residues. Kept here is only the CDR3 DNA, which spans 45 bases and is read in frame from base 1. The germline V end is reduced by 4 bases and the J end by 0 bases; junction bases left unmatched: 5. CDR1 and CDR2, per the germline V gene (reference sequence), are SGHNT and YYREEE.